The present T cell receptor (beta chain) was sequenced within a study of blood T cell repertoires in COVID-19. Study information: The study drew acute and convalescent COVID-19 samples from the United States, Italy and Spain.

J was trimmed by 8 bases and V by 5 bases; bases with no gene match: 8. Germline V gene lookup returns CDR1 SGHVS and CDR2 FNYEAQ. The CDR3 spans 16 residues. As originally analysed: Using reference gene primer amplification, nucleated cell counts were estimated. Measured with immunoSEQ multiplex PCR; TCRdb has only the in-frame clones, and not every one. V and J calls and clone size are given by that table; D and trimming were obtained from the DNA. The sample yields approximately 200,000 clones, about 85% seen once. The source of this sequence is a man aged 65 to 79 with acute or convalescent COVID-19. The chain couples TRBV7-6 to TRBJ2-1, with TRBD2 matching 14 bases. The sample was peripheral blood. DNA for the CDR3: TGTGCCAGCAGCAACATAGGGACTAGCGGGAGCTATGAGCAGTTCTTC. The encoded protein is CASSNIGTSGSYEQFF. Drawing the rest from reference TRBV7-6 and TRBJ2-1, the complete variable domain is GAGVSQSPRYKVTKRGQDVALRCDPISGHVSLYWYRQALGQGPEFLTYFNYEAQQDKSGLPNDRFSAERPEGSISTLTIQRTEQRDSAMYRCASSNIGTSGSYEQFFGPGTRLTVL.